The rows below give T cell receptor beta chains drawn from one sample of a study of technical replicates of blood from a handful of donors. Sequenced by immunoSEQ multiplex PCR; TCRdb stores in-frame clones only, minus some. The sample yields just over 95,000 clones, around 95% seen once. Input material: T cells isolated from PBMCs. The origin of the receptors is a human donor in good health. Each CDR3 is given with its conserved first and last residue. The D gene is left open where the match is weak. Clone sizes are given selectively: once, few, many, or a class where the clone is expanded.

V gene	D gene	clone size	J gene	CDR3 DNA	CDR3 protein
TRBV21-1	NA	NA	TRBJ2-7	TGTGCCAGCAGCAACAGGACTAGCGGGAGTTACGAGCAGTACTTC	CASSNRTSGSYEQYF
TRBV11-1	NA	NA	TRBJ2-7	TGTGCCAGCAGCTTAAGCGGGACAACCTACGAGCAGTACTTC	CASSLSGTTYEQYF
TRBV11-2	NA	NA	TRBJ2-7	TGTGCCAGCAGCCCCCCCCAGGGGATGTACGAGCAGTACTTC	CASSPPQGMYEQYF
TRBV15	TRBD1	once	TRBJ1-1	TGTGCCACCAGCAGAGATATATTGAGGGGGCAGATCAACACTGAAGCTTTCTTT	CATSRDILRGQINTEAFF
TRBV7-9	TRBD1	NA	TRBJ2-5	TGTGCCAGCAGCCACCGGACAGGAGAAGAGACCCAGTACTTC	CASSHRTGEETQYF
TRBV19	TRBD2	NA	TRBJ2-7	TGTGCCAGTGCCCCCCGGACTAGCGGCTCCTACGAGCAGTACTTC	CASAPRTSGSYEQYF
TRBV7-9	NA	NA	TRBJ2-4	TGTGCCAGCGGGCCAGGGGGGATGAAAAACATTCAGTACTTC	CASGPGGMKNIQYF
TRBV9	NA	NA	TRBJ2-1	TGTGCCAGCAGCGTAGAACGGAGCTCCTACAATGAGCAGTTCTTC	CASSVERSSYNEQFF
TRBV6-5	NA	once	TRBJ2-3	TGTGCCAGCAGTTACTCATGGGGGCCAGATACGCAGTATTTT	CASSYSWGPDTQYF
TRBV7-6	TRBD1	NA	TRBJ2-4	TGTGCCAGCAGTCGAGGATTAGGGGGCGGAACCAAAAACATTCAGTACTTC	CASSRGLGGGTKNIQYF
TRBV13	NA	NA	TRBJ2-3	TGTGCCAGCAGCTTTCAGGGCCCTACAGGGGATACGCAGTATTTT	CASSFQGPTGDTQYF
TRBV11-3	TRBD2	NA	TRBJ2-1	TGTGCCAGCAGCTTAATGACTAGCGGCTCCTACAATGAGCAGTTCTTC	CASSLMTSGSYNEQFF
TRBV7-3	NA	few	TRBJ2-2	TGTGCCAGCAGCTTAAACTCGGCGGGGAAAGCCGGGGAGCTGTTTTTT	CASSLNSAGKAGELFF
TRBV5-1	NA	NA	TRBJ2-1	TGCGCCAGCAGCCCGTCGGCCCCTCAGGGTGAGCAGTTCTTC	CASSPSAPQGEQFF
TRBV29-1	NA	NA	TRBJ2-2	TGCAGCGTTGACGACAGGACGAACACCGGGGAGCTGTTTTTT	CSVDDRTNTGELFF
TRBV5-6	NA	NA	TRBJ2-1	TGTGCCAGCAGCCGGTGGGGCAGGTTTGACAATGAGCAGTTCTTC	CASSRWGRFDNEQFF
TRBV4-1	TRBD1	NA	TRBJ1-4	TGCGCCAGCAGCCGAGGACAGGGCCCGCCCTCTAGGTATGAAAAACTGTTTTTT	CASSRGQGPPSRYEKLFF
TRBV6-1	TRBD1	NA	TRBJ1-5	TGTGCCAGCACCCCTGGACAGGGGGCTCGTCAGCCCCAGCATTTT	CASTPGQGARQPQHF
TRBV30	NA	NA	TRBJ1-2	TGTGCCTGGAGTGACCAGGGCGTCATCTATGGCTACACCTTC	CAWSDQGVIYGYTF
TRBV9	NA	NA	TRBJ2-3	TGTGCCAGCAGTGTCGGGGTCTCTAGCACAGATACGCAGTATTTT	CASSVGVSSTDTQYF
TRBV19	NA	NA	TRBJ1-6	TGTGCCAGCAATGGACAGCCGGGCTCCTATAATTCACCCCTCCACTTT	CASNGQPGSYNSPLHF
TRBV28	NA	NA	TRBJ2-5	TGTGCCAGCAGCCCGGGACTTAGGTTTGAACAACAAGAGACCCAGTACTTC	CASSPGLRFEQQETQYF
TRBV10-3	TRBD1	NA	TRBJ1-4	TGTGCCATCGGGGACAGTGCCGGGCTACTGTTTTTT	CAIGDSAGLLFF
TRBV19	NA	NA	TRBJ1-1	TGTGCCAGTAGTATAGATATACTCTATGAAGCTTTCTTT	CASSIDILYEAFF
TRBV5-6	NA	NA	TRBJ2-7	TGTGCCAGCAGCTTGAGGGGGGGCTCGACAGGGGAACTGTACTACGAGCAGTACTTC	CASSLRGGSTGELYYEQYF
TRBV9	TRBD1	NA	TRBJ1-3	TGTGCCAGCACCGGACAGGAGGCTGGAAACACCATATATTTT	CASTGQEAGNTIYF
TRBV4-2	TRBD2	once	TRBJ2-7	TGTGCCAGCAGCCAAGAGACGAGGGCGGGAAGAGCGGGAGTCTTCTACGAGCAGTACTTC	CASSQETRAGRAGVFYEQYF
TRBV6-1	TRBD1	NA	TRBJ2-7	TGTGCCACGCGAAGAGGGACAGGGGACGAGCAGTACTTC	CATRRGTGDEQYF
TRBV14	NA	NA	TRBJ2-1	TGTGCCAGCAGCCGCCCGGGAACTTACAATGAGCAGTTCTTC	CASSRPGTYNEQFF